This TCR beta chain was recovered during a study of blood T cell repertoires in COVID-19 (TCRdb year 2020). About the investigation overall: The collaborator samples originated in the United States, Italy and Spain and spanned the acute and convalescent phases of COVID-19. The material from the prospective study consisted of cDNA or gDNA derived from T cells, B-cell-depleted T cells, or PBMCs. Deeply sampled blood TCRbeta repertoires from subjects exposed to, actively infected with, or recovered from COVID-19 were included in the dataset. The repertoires were released in a freely available public database meant as a resource for research on the immune response to SARS-CoV-2. The samples were drawn from two sources: the first 160 participants of the ongoing ImmuneRACE study, and over 950 subjects contributed by 6 global collaborators. The sample metadata nearly always contained a de-identified subject ID, COVID-19 status, age in years and sex. HLA class I and class II types, where available, came from metadata supplied by the sample provider rather than from assay-based typing.

The immunoSEQ Assay, a bias-controlled multiplex PCR, was used to amplify TCRbeta CDR3 regions from genomic DNA. Processing in the source paper ran as follows. Nucleated cell counts per sample were estimated from amplification of reference gene primers within the assay. Sequence reads were collapsed and filtered to measure the absolute abundance of every unique TCRbeta CDR3 rearrangement. For each sample, productive Simpson clonality was calculated as the square root of Simpson's diversity index over productive rearrangements. TCRdb mirrors the immuneACCESS table, restricted to in-frame sequences. Some clones are absent from its copies; in checked studies, under half trace to an unresolved V gene, and the reason for the others is unknown. D and trimming were read from the DNA, whereas the V and J calls and clone size are those reported in that table. This sample comprises about 140,000 clones, over 60% of them detected only once. Roughly 9% of the sample belongs to the ten largest clones.

A remark on this clone: This clone's antigen is unknown. No qualities accompany the bases; no much larger clone lies one base away.

Each collaborating institution followed its own protocols to collect whole blood in K2EDTA tubes. For TCRbeta analysis, collaborator samples were shipped as frozen whole blood, as isolated PBMCs, or as DNA extracted from either sample type. The junction carries 17 bases between V and J, which are trimmed by 7 bases and 8 bases respectively. Per the germline V gene, SQVTM is the CDR1 and ANQGSEA is the CDR2. The CDR3 starts with the cysteine, ends with the phenylalanine, and has 13 residues. Just CDR3 DNA is preserved here, 39 bases in frame from base 1. Broad study findings and their caveats: How much clinical and demographic metadata was included differed by source and by participant, and the metadata was provided uncurated.

This sequence originates from a woman in her forties or fifties with active or convalescent COVID-19. The rearrangement joined TRBV29-1 to TRBJ1-4; the D gene is perhaps TRBD1, on 5 matching bases. The sequencing input was peripheral blood. The bases are TGCAGCGCCAGGGACTCCTCGAGAGAAAAACTGTTTTTT. Its product reads: CSARDSSREKLFF.